This T cell receptor beta chain is from a study of T cells in Graves' hyperthyroidism and ophthalmopathy. Trimming removed 4 bases from V and 4 bases from J; junction bases left unmatched: 7. Germline assignment: CDR1 MNHEY and CDR2 SMNVEV (reference sequence). The CDR3 contains 15 residues. Diagnosing involved the use of clinical symptoms, serum thyroxine and TRAb, thyroid ultrasound and orbital computed tomography. Researchers amplified the TCR beta CDR3 regions from RNA transcripts. The TCR CDR3 first-round RT-PCR relied on the HTBI primer set. TCRdb called the multiplex PCR reads again in MiXCR, with one record for every CDR3 protein. The sample has 250,000 to 300,000 distinct CDR3 sequences, 10% to 15% seen once; the top ten hold almost 8%.

The source is a woman in her twenties or thirties with Graves' hyperthyroidism that later progressed to Graves' ophthalmopathy. This chain joins TRBV27 and TRBJ2-7, with 10 positions matching TRBD1. Sequencing was performed on blood. The CDR3 here is CASSSPSDRGYEQYF. The CDR3 DNA reads TGTGCCAGCAGTTCTCCTTCGGACAGGGGGTACGAGCAGTACTTC.